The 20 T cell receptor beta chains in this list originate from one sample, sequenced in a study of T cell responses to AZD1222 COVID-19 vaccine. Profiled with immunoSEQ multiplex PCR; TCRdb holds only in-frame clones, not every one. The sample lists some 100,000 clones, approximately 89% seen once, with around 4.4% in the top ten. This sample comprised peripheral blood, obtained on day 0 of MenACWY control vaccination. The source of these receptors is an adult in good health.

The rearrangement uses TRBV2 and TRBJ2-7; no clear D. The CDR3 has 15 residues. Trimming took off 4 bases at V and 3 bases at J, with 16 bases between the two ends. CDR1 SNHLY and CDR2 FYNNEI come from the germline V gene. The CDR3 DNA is TGTGCCAGCAGTGCGCTCCGGGCCCCAGTCTACGAGCAGTACTTC. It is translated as CASSALRAPVYEQYF.

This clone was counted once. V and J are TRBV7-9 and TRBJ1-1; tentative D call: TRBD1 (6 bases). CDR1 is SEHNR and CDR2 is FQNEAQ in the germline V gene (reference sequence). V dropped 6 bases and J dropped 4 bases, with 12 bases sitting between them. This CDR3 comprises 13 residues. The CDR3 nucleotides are TGTGCCAGCAGGCCGGCAGGGGTCACTGAAGCTTTCTTT. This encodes CASRPAGVTEAFF.

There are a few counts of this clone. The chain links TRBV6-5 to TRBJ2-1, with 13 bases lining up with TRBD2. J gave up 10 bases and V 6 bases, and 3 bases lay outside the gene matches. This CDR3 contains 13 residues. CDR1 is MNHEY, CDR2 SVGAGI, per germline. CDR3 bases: TGTGCCAGCAGACTAGCGGGAGGGGAGGAGCAGTTCTTC. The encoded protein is CASRLAGGEEQFF.

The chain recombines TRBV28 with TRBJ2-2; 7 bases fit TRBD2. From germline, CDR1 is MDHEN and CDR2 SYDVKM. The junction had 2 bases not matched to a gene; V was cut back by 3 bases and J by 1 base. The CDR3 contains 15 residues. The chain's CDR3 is CASSLGGGNTGELFF. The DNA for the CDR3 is TGTGCCAGCAGTTTGGGCGGGGGGAACACCGGGGAGCTGTTTTTT.

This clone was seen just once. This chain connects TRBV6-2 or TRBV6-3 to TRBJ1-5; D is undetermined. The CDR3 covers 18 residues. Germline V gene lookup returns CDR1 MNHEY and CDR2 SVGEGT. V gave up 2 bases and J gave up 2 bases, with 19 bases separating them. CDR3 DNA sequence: TGTGCCAGCAGTTACGGGTATCGGGGAACCGGGGGCAATCAGCCCCAGCATTTT. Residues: CASSYGYRGTGGNQPQHF.

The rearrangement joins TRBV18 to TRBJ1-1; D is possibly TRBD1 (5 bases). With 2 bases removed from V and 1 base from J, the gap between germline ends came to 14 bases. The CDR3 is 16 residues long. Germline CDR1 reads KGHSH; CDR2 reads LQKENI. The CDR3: CASSPGGKKENTEAFF. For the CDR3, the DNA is TGTGCCAGCTCACCAGGGGGGAAGAAAGAGAACACTGAAGCTTTCTTT.

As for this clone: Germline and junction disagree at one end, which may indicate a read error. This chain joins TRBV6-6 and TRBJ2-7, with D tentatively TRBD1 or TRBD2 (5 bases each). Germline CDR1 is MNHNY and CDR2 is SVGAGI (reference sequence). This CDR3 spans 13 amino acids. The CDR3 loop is CASTEFTGTPNCF. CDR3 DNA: TGTGCCAGCACTGAATTTACCGGGACCCCCAATTGCTTC.

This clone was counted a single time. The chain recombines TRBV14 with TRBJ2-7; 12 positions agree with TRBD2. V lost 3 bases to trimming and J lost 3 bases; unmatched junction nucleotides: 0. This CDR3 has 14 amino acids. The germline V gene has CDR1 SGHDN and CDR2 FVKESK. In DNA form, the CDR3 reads TGTGCCAGCAGCCAGGGACTAGCGGGCTACGAGCAGTACTTC. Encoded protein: CASSQGLAGYEQYF.

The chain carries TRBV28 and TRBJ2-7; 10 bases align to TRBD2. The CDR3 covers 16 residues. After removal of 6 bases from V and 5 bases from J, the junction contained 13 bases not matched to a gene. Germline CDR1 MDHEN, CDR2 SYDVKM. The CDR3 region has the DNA TGTGCCAGCAGCCCCTTAAGGCTAGCGGGGGCCCACGAGCAGTACTTC. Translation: CASSPLRLAGAHEQYF.

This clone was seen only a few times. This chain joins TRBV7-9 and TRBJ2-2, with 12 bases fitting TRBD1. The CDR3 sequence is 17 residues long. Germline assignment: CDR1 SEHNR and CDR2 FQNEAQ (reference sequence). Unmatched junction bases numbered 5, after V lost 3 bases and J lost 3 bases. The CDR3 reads CASSLGQGALDTGELFF. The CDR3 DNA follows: TGTGCCAGCAGCTTGGGACAGGGGGCGCTGGACACCGGGGAGCTGTTTTTT.

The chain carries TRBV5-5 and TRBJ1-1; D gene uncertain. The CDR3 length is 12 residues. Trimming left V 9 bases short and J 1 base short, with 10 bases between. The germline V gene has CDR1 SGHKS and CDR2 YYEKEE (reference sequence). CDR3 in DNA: TGTGCCACCTGGTCGGAGAACACTGAAGCTTTCTTT. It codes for CATWSENTEAFF.

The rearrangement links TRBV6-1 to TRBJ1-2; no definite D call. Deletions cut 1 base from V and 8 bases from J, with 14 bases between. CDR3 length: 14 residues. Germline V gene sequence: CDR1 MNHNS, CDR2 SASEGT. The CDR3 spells CASSEGPQAGGYTF. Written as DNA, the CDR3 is TGTGCCAGCAGTGAAGGCCCCCAGGCTGGCGGCTACACCTTC.

CDR3 DNA: TGTGCCAGCAGTTATTCAGGGGGTTTTAACACCGGGGAGCTGTTTTTT. As protein: CASSYSGGFNTGELFF. The chain recombines TRBV6-2 or TRBV6-3 with TRBJ2-2; TRBD1 aligns across 7 bases. Germline V gives CDR1 MNHEY, CDR2 SVGEGT. Trimming removed 3 bases from V and 2 bases from J; junction bases left unmatched: 6. CDR3 length: 16 amino acids.

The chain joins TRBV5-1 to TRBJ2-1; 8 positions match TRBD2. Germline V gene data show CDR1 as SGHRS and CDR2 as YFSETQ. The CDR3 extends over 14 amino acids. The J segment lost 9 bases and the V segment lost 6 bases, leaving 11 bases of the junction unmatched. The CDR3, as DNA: TGCGCCAGCACCGGGACTAGAACCGCACTTGAGCAGTTCTTC. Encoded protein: CASTGTRTALEQFF.

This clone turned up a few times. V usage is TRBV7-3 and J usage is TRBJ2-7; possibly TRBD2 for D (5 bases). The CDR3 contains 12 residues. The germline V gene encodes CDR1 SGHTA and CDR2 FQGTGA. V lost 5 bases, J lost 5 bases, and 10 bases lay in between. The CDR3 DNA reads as TGTGCCAGCAGCGAGGGAGATAACGAGCAGTACTTC. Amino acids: CASSEGDNEQYF.

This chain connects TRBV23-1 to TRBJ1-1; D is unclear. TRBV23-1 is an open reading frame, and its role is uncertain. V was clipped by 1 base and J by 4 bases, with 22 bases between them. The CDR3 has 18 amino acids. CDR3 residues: CASSQFLRVPSRSTEAFF. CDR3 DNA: TGCGCCAGCAGTCAATTCCTCCGGGTCCCCAGTCGTTCCACTGAAGCTTTCTTT.

The CDR3 region is CASSDGGPPDTQYF. The CDR3 coding sequence is TGCGCCAGCAGTGACGGAGGGCCCCCAGATACGCAGTATTTT. V usage is TRBV10-1 and J usage is TRBJ2-3, with D perhaps TRBD2 (6 bases). Trimming removed 3 bases at V and 4 bases at J, with 11 bases between. The CDR3 totals 14 residues. The germline gives CDR1 WNHNN, CDR2 SYGVQD (reference sequence).

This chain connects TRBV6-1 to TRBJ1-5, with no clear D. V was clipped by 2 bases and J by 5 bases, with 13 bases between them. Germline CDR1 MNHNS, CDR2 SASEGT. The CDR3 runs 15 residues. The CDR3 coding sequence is TGTGCCAGCAGTGAAACAGAAAACGGGTATCAGCCCCAGCATTTT. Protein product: CASSETENGYQPQHF.

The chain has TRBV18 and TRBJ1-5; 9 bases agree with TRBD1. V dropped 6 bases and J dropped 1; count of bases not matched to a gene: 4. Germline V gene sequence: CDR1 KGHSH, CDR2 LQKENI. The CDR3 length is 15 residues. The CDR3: CASSEQGASNQPQHF. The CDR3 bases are TGTGCCAGCTCGGAACAGGGGGCAAGCAATCAGCCCCAGCATTTT.

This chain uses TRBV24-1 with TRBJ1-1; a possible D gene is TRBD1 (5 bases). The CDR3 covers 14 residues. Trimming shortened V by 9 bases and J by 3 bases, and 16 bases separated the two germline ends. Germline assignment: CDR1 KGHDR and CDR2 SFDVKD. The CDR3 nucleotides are TGTGCCACCCGGTCGAATCGCAGGGACACTGAAGCTTTCTTT. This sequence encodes CATRSNRRDTEAFF.